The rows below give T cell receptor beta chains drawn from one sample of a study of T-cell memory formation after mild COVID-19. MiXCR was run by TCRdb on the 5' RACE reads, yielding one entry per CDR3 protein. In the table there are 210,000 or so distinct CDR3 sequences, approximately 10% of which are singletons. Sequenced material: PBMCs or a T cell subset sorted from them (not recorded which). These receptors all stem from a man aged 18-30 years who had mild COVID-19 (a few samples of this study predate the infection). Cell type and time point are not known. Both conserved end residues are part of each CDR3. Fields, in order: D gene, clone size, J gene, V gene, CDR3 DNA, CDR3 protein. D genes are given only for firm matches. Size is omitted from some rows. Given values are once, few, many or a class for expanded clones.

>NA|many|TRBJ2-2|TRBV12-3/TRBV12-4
TGTGCCAGCAGTTTACGGACAGCGAACACCGGGGAGCTGTTTTTT
CASSLRTANTGELFF
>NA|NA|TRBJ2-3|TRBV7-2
TGTGCCAGCAGCTTAGAACTCGGGGGCACAGATACGCAGTATTTT
CASSLELGGTDTQYF
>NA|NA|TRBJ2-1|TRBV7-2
TGTGCCAGCAGCGCTGTGGGGGCGATACCCAATGAGCAGTTCTTC
CASSAVGAIPNEQFF
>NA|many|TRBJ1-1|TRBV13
TGTGCCAGCAGCTTGGGGGATGCTTTCTTT
CASSLGDAFF
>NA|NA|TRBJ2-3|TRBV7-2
TGTGCCAGCAGCTTCGGTGGGGGGGCAACAGATACGCAGTATTTT
CASSFGGGATDTQYF
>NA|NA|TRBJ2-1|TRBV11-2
TGTGCCAGCAGCTCATCATCCAATGAGCAGTTCTTC
CASSSSSNEQFF
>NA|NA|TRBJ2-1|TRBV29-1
TGCAGCGTTGAATCAAGGCAGGGCACCTACAATGAGCAGTTCTTC
CSVESRQGTYNEQFF
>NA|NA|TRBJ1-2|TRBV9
TGTGCCAGCAGCGTAGGTCCGAGGACTACTAACTATGGCTACACCTTC
CASSVGPRTTNYGYTF
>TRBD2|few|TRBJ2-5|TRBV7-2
TGTGCCAGCAGCAACCGGCGGGGGGGCGAAGAGACCCAGTACTTC
CASSNRRGGEETQYF
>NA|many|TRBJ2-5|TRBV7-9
TGTGCCAGCAGCCCGATGGGGGGCTATCAAGAGACCCAGTACTTC
CASSPMGGYQETQYF
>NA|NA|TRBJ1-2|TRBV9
TGTGCCAGCAGCGGAGAAAACTATGGCTACACCTTC
CASSGENYGYTF
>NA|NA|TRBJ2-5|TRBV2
TGTGCCAGCAGTGAAAACCAGCCTAGAGAGACCCAGTACTTC
CASSENQPRETQYF
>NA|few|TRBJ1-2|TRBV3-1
TGTGCCAGCAGCCTGGACAGATCGAGTGGCTACACCTTC
CASSLDRSSGYTF
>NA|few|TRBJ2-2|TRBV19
TGTGCCAGTAGTATTAGTCAGGCGAACACCGGGGAGCTGTTTTTT
CASSISQANTGELFF
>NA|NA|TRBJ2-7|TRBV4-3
TGCGCCAGCAGCCAGGAGGCAGGGAAATCCTACGAGCAGTACTTC
CASSQEAGKSYEQYF
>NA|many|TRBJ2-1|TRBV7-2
TGTGCCAGCAGCCGAGAGAGGGCCTCCTACAATGAGCAGTTCTTC
CASSRERASYNEQFF